Listed below are T cell receptor beta chains from one sample, sequenced in a study of technical replicates of blood from a handful of donors. Clones were sequenced by immunoSEQ multiplex PCR, and TCRdb holds only the in-frame ones, with some missing. The sample includes tens of thousands of clones, around 94% of them seen just once. The sequenced sample was T cells isolated from PBMCs. These receptors were collected from a human donor in good health. The conserved cysteine and the conserved F or W are not part of the CDR3 here. The order of the fields is V gene, clone size, J gene, D gene, CDR3 protein. D genes are given only for firm matches. Some rows have no size entry. The others give once, few or many, or a class for an expanded clone.

TRBV7-9	.	TRBJ2-7	TRBD1	ASRSDRGFHEQY
TRBV11-2	.	TRBJ1-3	.	ASSLEARERTIY
TRBV11-1	.	TRBJ2-7	TRBD2	ASSLVRGLANYEQY
TRBV11-2	once	TRBJ1-1	.	ASSHLEEYTEAF
TRBV7-9	.	TRBJ2-3	.	ASSLGLAFDTQY
TRBV19	.	TRBJ1-3	.	ATLTGNTIY
TRBV28	.	TRBJ2-7	.	ATAERYEQY
TRBV6-6	.	TRBJ1-1	.	ASSPGWKDTEAF
TRBV28	.	TRBJ2-1	TRBD2	ASNLAAYYNEQF
TRBV11-1	.	TRBJ2-3	.	ASSPGAQRGDTQY
TRBV5-6	once	TRBJ2-1	.	ASSLLGSNNEQF
TRBV9	.	TRBJ1-2	.	ASRAAGRSDYGYT
TRBV10-3	.	TRBJ2-2	TRBD1	ATTSGTGLPQNTGELF
TRBV7-2	.	TRBJ1-1	.	ASSWARGTEAF
TRBV28	.	TRBJ1-2	TRBD1	ASGGQGMSNYGYT
TRBV4-1	.	TRBJ2-7	.	ASSQAPLSYEQY
TRBV18	.	TRBJ2-7	TRBD2	ASSPYSGTSVYEQY
TRBV11-2	few	TRBJ1-2	.	ASSIRTDPNYGYT
TRBV28	.	TRBJ2-7	TRBD1	ASSFIGQATYEQY
TRBV27	.	TRBJ2-7	TRBD1	ASSLGTGGNEQY
TRBV11-3	.	TRBJ2-1	TRBD1	ASVQGQANSEQF
TRBV6-5	once	TRBJ1-2	.	ASTRGFGGASGYT
TRBV27	once	TRBJ2-7	.	ASSLYPPAGRQTSYEQY
TRBV6-1	.	TRBJ2-7	TRBD2	ASSSRLAGDDEQY
TRBV5-6	.	TRBJ1-1	TRBD1	ASSPGATGEAF
TRBV29-1	.	TRBJ2-1	TRBD2	SVETSGGPNEQF
TRBV29-1	.	TRBJ2-7	.	SVAGSYEQY
TRBV19	few	TRBJ1-6	TRBD1	ASSSGTGTIRALH
TRBV7-9	.	TRBJ1-2	TRBD1	ASSFSDRDLIVGYT
TRBV4-1	.	TRBJ1-5	.	ASSLLGQGNQPQH
TRBV7-9	.	TRBJ1-2	.	ASSLPPVASRDYGYT
TRBV7-9	.	TRBJ2-2	TRBD2	ASSSRTSGRAGELF
TRBV5-6	.	TRBJ1-2	TRBD1	ASSLLQGIIYGYT
TRBV28	.	TRBJ1-2	.	AMGGPNYGYT
TRBV11-2	.	TRBJ1-6	.	ASSLVRQRNSPLH
TRBV7-9	.	TRBJ2-3	TRBD2	ASTRLAGADTQY
TRBV2	.	TRBJ2-2	.	ASKLSGDRTGELF
TRBV11-2	.	TRBJ2-4	.	ASSQGEDNKNIQY
TRBV11-1	.	TRBJ2-5	.	ASSFNRVPETQY
TRBV6-5	.	TRBJ1-6	.	ASSQGKNSPLH
TRBV11-2	.	TRBJ1-4	.	ASSLDIAPIGKLF
TRBV2	.	TRBJ2-7	TRBD1	ASRGRGRGNYEQY
TRBV7-9	once	TRBJ1-1	.	ASSQVAEAF
TRBV7-3	.	TRBJ2-1	TRBD1	ASQLGPGQGVMQF
TRBV19	.	TRBJ2-7	TRBD1	ASSTDRGGEQY
TRBV7-3	.	TRBJ1-4	.	ASSLRELTQGLGEKLF
TRBV2	.	TRBJ1-5	.	ASSAWAYSNQPQH
TRBV7-2	.	TRBJ2-7	.	ASSFLLSEQY
TRBV7-2	.	TRBJ1-2	.	ASSLEVITGSGYGYT
TRBV4-1	.	TRBJ2-2	TRBD2	ASSPLAGNTGELF
TRBV5-1	.	TRBJ2-2	TRBD2	ASRDLTSGPGELF
TRBV5-1	.	TRBJ2-5	TRBD1	ASSEETGKEETQY
TRBV6-5	.	TRBJ2-1	.	ASSYDLYNEQF
TRBV19	.	TRBJ2-7	.	ASYQGGEQY
TRBV10-1	.	TRBJ2-1	TRBD1	ASSDRDSYNEQF
TRBV5-4	.	TRBJ1-3	.	ASSLGGTTGLSGNTIY
TRBV5-5	.	TRBJ2-7	.	ASSPTGTYEQY
TRBV19	once	TRBJ2-7	.	ASTSRSGPSYEQY